The 22 T cell receptor beta chains in this list originate from one sample, sequenced in a study of Graves' ophthalmopathy and Graves' hyperthyroidism. The study amplified TCR beta CDR3 regions using RNA transcripts. Investigators did first-round RT-PCR with HTBI primers, then second-round multiplex PCR. TCRdb re-analysed the multiplex PCR reads in MiXCR, keeping a single row per CDR3 protein. Here the sample spans 200,000 to 250,000 distinct CDR3 sequences, about 22% being singletons. Sequencing was carried out using peripheral blood. Receptor source: a woman between 50 and 59 years old with Graves' ophthalmopathy.

This clonotype occurred many times. The V and J genes are TRBV5-1 and TRBJ1-2; D is undetermined. The germline gives CDR1 SGHRS, CDR2 YFSETQ. V was pared by 0 bases and J by 0 bases, with 9 bases between. The length of the CDR3 is 15 residues. The CDR3 loop reads CASSLVAASNYGYTF. CDR3 sequence (DNA): TGCGCCAGCAGCTTGGTGGCCGCCTCTAACTATGGCTACACCTTC. Full variable domain (outside the CDR3, taken from reference TRBV5-1 and TRBJ1-2): KAGVTQTPRYLIKTRGQQVTLSCSPISGHRSVSWYQQTPGQGLQFLFEYFSETQRNKGNFPGRFSGRQFSNSRSEMNVSTLELGDSALYLCASSLVAASNYGYTFGSGTRLTVV.

This clonotype was recorded at least ten times. The rearrangement uses TRBV10-3 and TRBJ1-2; D unresolved. Germline V gives CDR1 ENHRY, CDR2 SYGVKD. Trimming pared 3 bases from V and 6 bases from J, leaving 2 bases between. This CDR3 region has 10 residues. The CDR3 sequence is CAISDHGYTF. CDR3 nucleotide sequence: TGTGCCATCAGTGACCATGGCTACACCTTC.

This clonotype has only a few counts. This chain uses TRBV7-9 with TRBJ2-5, with unresolved D. The germline CDR1 and CDR2 sequences are SEHNR and FQNEAQ (reference sequence). Trimming removed 2 bases from V and 1 base from J, with 8 bases in between. The CDR3 is 14 residues long. This chain's CDR3 is CASSLSGLQETQYF. In DNA form, the CDR3 reads TGTGCCAGCAGCTTATCTGGGCTCCAAGAGACCCAGTACTTC.

This clonotype was found a few times. The chain combines TRBV12-3 or TRBV12-4 with TRBJ1-2, with 8 bases identical to TRBD1. V was clipped by 5 bases and J by 5 bases; unmatched bases: 10. This CDR3 has 15 amino acids. In nucleotides, the CDR3 is TGTGCCAGCAGTCAGGCCGGGACAGGAAAGTATGGCTACACCTTC. This gives the protein CASSQAGTGKYGYTF.

The CDR3 region has the DNA TGTGCCAGCATCCCCTCGGACAGGTTCCCCTACGAGCAGTACTTC. Amino acids: CASIPSDRFPYEQYF. The chain recombines TRBV6-1 with TRBJ2-7; TRBD1 matches 7 bases. Germline assignment: CDR1 MNHNS and CDR2 SASEGT. The ends lost 7 bases at V and 2 bases at J; junction bases unmatched: 11. The CDR3 runs 15 residues.

At least ten counts were recorded for this clonotype. The chain joins TRBV20-1 to TRBJ1-1, with 8 nucleotides matching TRBD1. Germline loops: CDR1 DFQATT, CDR2 SNEGSKA (reference sequence). Trimming at V came to 6 bases and at J to 1 base, leaving 4 bases not matched to a gene. There are 13 residues in the CDR3. The CDR3 sequence: CSAFGTGNTEAFF. CDR3 nucleotides: TGCAGTGCCTTCGGGACAGGGAACACTGAAGCTTTCTTT.

The genes are TRBV19 and TRBJ2-7, with 9 nucleotides matching TRBD2. CDR3 length: 15 amino acids. From germline, CDR1 is LNHDA and CDR2 SQIVND (reference sequence). V shed 5 bases, J shed 2 bases, and the junction held 7 bases outside the gene matches. Written as DNA, the CDR3 is TGTGCCAGTAGTCGGCTAGCGGGATCCACCTACGAGCAGTACTTC. This codes for CASSRLAGSTYEQYF.

CDR3 loop: CSVGALTGGETQYF. Written as DNA, the CDR3 is TGCAGCGTTGGGGCCCTGACAGGGGGGGAGACCCAGTACTTC. This rearrangement joins TRBV29-1 to TRBJ2-5, with TRBD1 identical over 9 bases. V shed 4 bases and J 5 bases; nucleotides not matched to a gene: 8. CDR1 SQVTM and CDR2 ANQGSEA come from the germline V gene. This CDR3 region has 14 residues.

This clonotype was detected many times. The rearrangement links TRBV7-2 to TRBJ1-5; D not resolved. V lost 6 bases, J lost 4 bases, and 10 bases lay in between. The CDR3 sequence is 13 residues long. Germline CDR1 reads SGHTA; CDR2 reads FQGNSA. The DNA of the CDR3 is TGTGCCAGCAGTCAAAACAGAAATCAGCCCCAGCATTTT. This encodes CASSQNRNQPQHF.

This clonotype has at least ten counts. The chain uses TRBV6-5 and TRBJ2-5, with a tentative D call TRBD2 (5 bases). This CDR3 spans 14 amino acids. Germline-derived CDR1 and CDR2 are MNHEY and SVGAGI. The ends were cut back, 6 bases at V and 2 bases at J, with 13 bases in the middle. The CDR3 coding sequence is TGTGCCAGCAGCCACCGGGGTAGTCAAGAGACCCAGTACTTC. As protein: CASSHRGSQETQYF.

Comment on this clonotype: The junction departs from the called germline gene at one end, perhaps through a read error. The V call is TRBV20-1, the J call TRBJ1-2; D remains ambiguous. Germline values: CDR1 DFQATT, CDR2 SNEGSKA (reference sequence). The CDR3 loop spans 13 amino acids. The CDR3: CSAMVSPNYGYIF. For the CDR3, the DNA is TGCAGTGCTATGGTCAGTCCTAACTATGGCTACATCTTC.

This clonotype has a count of ten or more. The J gene is TRBJ2-7, the V gene TRBV4-1; 10 bases line up with TRBD2. This CDR3 contains 16 residues. Germline assignment: CDR1 MGHRA and CDR2 YSYEKL. Trimming removed 4 bases from V and 4 bases from J; junction bases left unmatched: 10. DNA for the CDR3: TGCGCCAGCAGCCCCCTCCCAGCGGGAGGGACGTACGAGCAGTACTTC. Amino acid sequence: CASSPLPAGGTYEQYF.

In its sample, this clonotype was seen many times. This chain connects TRBV12-5 to TRBJ1-1, with 8 bases fitting TRBD1. V was clipped by 5 bases and J by 10 bases; unmatched bases: 12. Germline assignment: CDR1 LGHNT and CDR2 FRNRAP. This CDR3 is built from 14 residues. The CDR3 region has the DNA TGTGCTAGTGGTCTAGGGACAGGACAATCCGGAGCTTTCTTT. Residues: CASGLGTGQSGAFF.

This clonotype was seen at least ten times. The J gene is TRBJ1-3, the V gene TRBV29-1, with D tentatively TRBD1 (5 bases). CDR3 size: 12 residues. CDR1 and CDR2 from the germline V gene are SQVTM and ANQGSEA. Trimming stripped 8 bases from V and 2 bases from J, with 10 bases between. DNA of the CDR3: TGCAGCATTAGGGGAGCTGGAAACACCATATATTTT. Translated: CSIRGAGNTIYF.

The chain combines TRBV14 with TRBJ2-7; 11 bases agree with TRBD1. The germline gives CDR1 SGHDN, CDR2 FVKESK. This CDR3 has 16 amino acids. The V gene end was trimmed by 4 bases and the J gene end by 2 bases; junction bases not matched to a gene: 7. CDR3 region: CASSLRPGQGAYEQYF. Here the CDR3 DNA reads TGTGCCAGCAGCCTGAGACCGGGACAGGGGGCCTACGAGCAGTACTTC.

This clonotype has only a few counts. This could be a read error, since a much larger clone is one nucleotide away. The chain joins TRBV7-2 to TRBJ2-7, with 10 bases matching TRBD1. Germline CDR1 and CDR2: SGHTA and FQGNSA. This CDR3 contains 14 residues. CDR3 amino acids: CVSSQTGGIYEQYF. Here the CDR3 DNA reads TGTGTCAGCAGCCAGACAGGGGGCATCTACGAGCAGTACTTC. The complete variable domain, with remaining parts taken from reference TRBV7-2 and TRBJ2-7, reads GAGVSQSPSNKVTEKGKDVELRCDPISGHTALYWYRQSLGQGLEFLIYFQGNSAPDKSGLPSDRFSAERTGGSVSTLTIQRTQQEDSAVYLCVSSQTGGIYEQYFGPGTRLTVT.

This clonotype came up many times. The J gene is TRBJ1-6, the V gene TRBV7-9; possible D gene TRBD1, 6 bases. Trimming removed 3 bases from V and 6 bases from J, with 9 bases in between. Germline CDR1 SEHNR, CDR2 FQNEAQ (reference sequence). CDR3 length: 14 residues. In DNA, the CDR3 is TGTGCCAGCAGCTTCGGACAGTCTAATTCACCCCTCCACTTT. Its protein product is CASSFGQSNSPLHF.

At least ten counts were recorded for this clonotype. The germline gene is not matched at one end of the junction; a read error may be the cause. The chain is built from TRBV5-1 and TRBJ2-7; the D gene is possibly TRBD2 (6 bases). Germline assignment: CDR1 SGHRS and CDR2 YFSETQ. This CDR3 comprises 11 residues. CDR3 in DNA: TGCGCCAGCAGCTTTGGATCGGGAGAACACTTC. Translation gives CASSFGSGEHF.

The chain recombines TRBV2 with TRBJ1-5; D ambiguous. Germline loops: CDR1 SNHLY, CDR2 FYNNEI. The ends were cut back, 3 bases at V and 7 bases at J, with 10 bases in the middle. The CDR3 totals 13 residues. The chain's CDR3 is CASSEGEWQPQHF. In DNA form, the CDR3 reads TGTGCCAGCAGTGAGGGTGAATGGCAGCCCCAGCATTTT. Full variable domain (rest looked up from reference TRBV2 and TRBJ1-5): EPEVTQTPSHQVTQMGQEVILRCVPISNHLYFYWYRQILGQKVEFLVSFYNNEISEKSEIFDDQFSVERPDGSNFTLKIRSTKLEDSAMYFCASSEGEWQPQHFGDGTRLSIL.

Ten or more counts support this clonotype. The chain joins TRBV11-1 to TRBJ2-3, with D unclear. The length of the CDR3 is 15 residues. CDR1 is SGHAT and CDR2 is FQDESV in the germline V gene (reference sequence). V gave up 6 bases and J gave up 0 bases, with 13 bases separating them. In DNA form, the CDR3 reads TGTGCCAGCAGTTCCGACACAAAGAGCACAGATACGCAGTATTTT. Protein sequence: CASSSDTKSTDTQYF.

On this clonotype: One base away lies a much larger clone, so this may be a sequencing read error. The chain couples TRBV2 to TRBJ2-7, with D unresolved. The germline V gene has CDR1 SNHLY and CDR2 FYNNEI. CDR3 size: 16 residues. CDR3 in DNA: TGTGCCAGCAGTTTATCCCACCGGGCAGCCGTCTACGAGCGGTACTTC. It encodes CASSLSHRAAVYERYF.

At least ten counts were recorded for this clonotype. This chain uses TRBV7-2 with TRBJ1-2; the D is unclear. The CDR3 has 13 amino acids. V lost 3 bases and J lost 3, with 8 bases in between. From germline, CDR1 is SGHTA and CDR2 FQGNSA. DNA of the CDR3: TGTGCCAGCAGCTTGGGGAGAGACTATGGCTACACCTTC. Translated, it gives CASSLGRDYGYTF. The whole variable domain, filled in from reference TRBV7-2 and TRBJ1-2, reads GAGVSQSPSNKVTEKGKDVELRCDPISGHTALYWYRQSLGQGLEFLIYFQGNSAPDKSGLPSDRFSAERTGGSVSTLTIQRTQQEDSAVYLCASSLGRDYGYTFGSGTRLTVV.